Detailed here is one T cell receptor beta chain. Authors' analysis steps: Researchers report that nucleated cell counts were estimated from reference gene primer amplification. Some clones are missing from TCRdb's copy, which holds only in-frame ones; the method was immunoSEQ multiplex PCR. That table furnishes V, J and clone size, whereas the DNA furnished D and trimming. The sample consists of approximately 110,000 clones, roughly 80% of them appearing once. The sample originates from a study of blood T cell repertoires in COVID-19. Study-wide context: Material from acute and convalescent COVID-19 was sourced from the United States, Italy and Spain.

The V gene's germline CDR1 is GTSNPN and CDR2 SVGIG (reference sequence). Trimming took off 5 bases at V and 7 bases at J, with 17 bases between the two ends. The CDR3 is 13 amino acids. The receptor was isolated from a man between 45 and 60 years old with acute or convalescent COVID-19. The sample consisted of peripheral blood. This chain connects TRBV30 to TRBJ1-2, with D unclear. The CDR3 here is CAWEGPDRLGYTF. As DNA, the CDR3 is TGTGCCTGGGAGGGCCCGGACCGTCTTGGCTACACCTTC. The whole variable domain, filled in from reference TRBV30 and TRBJ1-2, reads SQTIHQWPATLVQPVGSPLSLECTVEGTSNPNLYWYRQAAGRGLQLLFYSVGIGQISSEVPQNLSASRPQDRQFILSSKKLLLSDSGFYLCAWEGPDRLGYTFGSGTRLTVV.